Presented here are 29 T cell receptor beta chains from one specimen sequenced in a study of T cells in Graves' hyperthyroidism and ophthalmopathy. RNA transcripts served as the template for amplifying TCR beta CDR3 regions. With the HTBI primer set, the TCR CDR3 went through a first round of RT-PCR. Each CDR3 protein gets one entry after TCRdb re-called the multiplex PCR reads with MiXCR. The sample includes about 500,000 distinct CDR3 sequences, approximately 15% seen only once; the top ten take 15% to 20%. The sequenced material came from blood. The source of these receptors is a woman under 30 with Graves' hyperthyroidism.

This chain joins TRBV29-1 and TRBJ2-4; 8 positions agree with TRBD2. Trimming at V came to 6 bases and at J to 6 bases, leaving 10 bases not matched to a gene. This CDR3 is 14 amino acids long. Germline assignment: CDR1 SQVTM and CDR2 ANQGSEA. The CDR3 sequence: CSVPGTGGPNIQYF. CDR3 DNA: TGCAGCGTCCCTGGTACGGGAGGGCCAAACATTCAGTACTTC.

This clonotype was seen at least ten times. The chain carries TRBV6-1 and TRBJ2-7, with D hard to call. Trimming removed 2 bases from V and 4 bases from J, with 30 bases in between. The CDR3 spans 20 residues. Germline V gene sequence: CDR1 MNHNS, CDR2 SASEGT. Here the CDR3 reads CASSEYTDSIISKVRYEQYF. The DNA for the CDR3 is TGTGCCAGCAGTGAATACACCGACTCAATTATATCGAAGGTTCGGTACGAGCAGTACTTC.

Ten or more counts support this clonotype. The chain recombines TRBV3-1 with TRBJ1-2; D gene ambiguous. The ends were cut back, 3 bases at V and 6 bases at J, with 8 bases in the middle. Germline V gene sequence: CDR1 LGHDT, CDR2 YNNKEL (reference sequence). The CDR3 is made up of 12 amino acids. The CDR3 loop reads CASSQTRDGYTF. The CDR3 DNA follows: TGTGCCAGCAGCCAGACAAGGGATGGCTACACCTTC.

The chain uses TRBV6-1 and TRBJ2-7, with D uncertain. V shed 8 bases and J shed 4 bases, with 15 bases lying between them. Germline V CDR1 and CDR2: MNHNS, SASEGT. This CDR3 spans 13 amino acids. The CDR3 bases are TGTGCCAGCCAAATGCAGGCCCATTACGAGCAGTACTTC. It encodes CASQMQAHYEQYF.

This clonotype was seen many times. J is TRBJ2-7 and V is TRBV7-9; no definite D call. Germline assignment: CDR1 SEHNR and CDR2 FQNEAQ (reference sequence). V dropped 0 bases and J dropped 5 bases, with 8 bases sitting between them. The length of the CDR3 is 13 residues. The CDR3 sequence: CASSLANRDEQYF. CDR3 nucleotides: TGTGCCAGCAGCTTAGCGAATAGAGACGAGCAGTACTTC.

The chain joins TRBV3-1 to TRBJ2-1, with D hard to call. The V end was cut by 1 base, the J end by 5 bases, with 9 bases between. The V gene's germline CDR1 is LGHDT and CDR2 YNNKEL (reference sequence). The CDR3 is made up of 14 amino acids. CDR3 amino acids: CASSQGDHHNEQFF. CDR3 coding DNA: TGTGCCAGCAGCCAAGGGGATCACCACAATGAGCAGTTCTTC.

This clonotype turned up a few times. The DNA for the CDR3 is TGTGCCATCAGTCCCCAGAGGACATCTGGGGGAGAGGAGCTGTTTTTT. Protein product: CAISPQRTSGGEELFF. The V gene is TRBV10-3, the J gene TRBJ2-2; tentatively, D is TRBD1 or TRBD2 (5 bases each). This CDR3 is built from 16 residues. Germline lookup yields CDR1 ENHRY and CDR2 SYGVKD. V was shortened by 5 bases and J by 10 bases, with 23 bases between the two germline ends.

This clonotype was seen ten or more times. V is TRBV20-1 and J is TRBJ2-5; 9 bases map to TRBD2. Germline loops: CDR1 DFQATT, CDR2 SNEGSKA (reference sequence). Trimming cost V 6 bases and J 0 bases; bases outside gene matches: 14. The CDR3 is 17 residues long. CDR3 sequence: CSAVGTGTSTNQETQYF. The CDR3 DNA is TGCAGTGCGGTGGGGACCGGGACTAGCACTAACCAAGAGACCCAGTACTTC.

A remark on this clonotype: Since a much larger clone is just one base distant, this may be a read error. The genes are TRBV28 and TRBJ2-7, with D possibly TRBD2 on 5 matching bases. Trimming took 3 bases from V and 9 from J, leaving 9 bases between them. The V gene's germline CDR1 is MDHEN and CDR2 SYDVKM. The CDR3 is 11 amino acids. CDR3 region: CASSFGLGQYF. The DNA of the CDR3 is TGTGCCAGCAGTTTTGGACTCGGGCAGTACTTC.

In its sample, this clonotype was seen many times. The chain uses TRBV5-1 and TRBJ1-2, with D possibly TRBD1 on 5 matching bases. The V end lost 0 bases, the J end lost 0 bases, and 12 bases lay between the germline ends. Germline assignment: CDR1 SGHRS and CDR2 YFSETQ. This CDR3 region has 16 residues. CDR3 coding DNA: TGCGCCAGCAGCTTGGAAGGGACGGCGACTAACTATGGCTACACCTTC. Translated, it gives CASSLEGTATNYGYTF.

This clonotype was seen a handful of times. The chain couples TRBV5-4 to TRBJ1-2, with D possibly being TRBD1 (5 bases). The germline CDR1 and CDR2 sequences are SGHNT and YYREEE (reference sequence). Trimming removed 4 bases from V and 6 bases from J, with 16 bases in between. This CDR3 is 14 amino acids long. CDR3 amino acids: CASSARDGMHGYTF. CDR3 DNA: TGTGCCAGCAGCGCCCGGGACGGGATGCATGGCTACACCTTC.

This clonotype was seen a handful of times. V usage is TRBV6-1 and J usage is TRBJ2-7, with D perhaps matching TRBD2 (6 bases). The germline V and J ends were trimmed by 6 bases and 4 bases, with 19 bases remaining between them. This CDR3 comprises 15 residues. Germline V gene sequence: CDR1 MNHNS, CDR2 SASEGT. CDR3: CASRISGRGGYEQYF. The CDR3 region has the DNA TGTGCCAGCAGGATCTCCGGGCGAGGAGGGTACGAGCAGTACTTC.

This clonotype was seen a few times. J is TRBJ2-7 and V is TRBV7-2, with 14 bases that match TRBD2. The V segment lost 4 bases and the J segment 2 bases; nucleotides outside the gene matches: 10. The CDR3 runs to 18 residues. The germline CDR1 and CDR2 sequences are SGHTA and FQGNSA. The CDR3 spells CASSYGTSGSAHTYEQYF. For the CDR3, the DNA is TGTGCCAGCAGCTATGGGACTAGCGGGAGCGCCCACACCTACGAGCAGTACTTC.

The chain combines TRBV29-1 with TRBJ2-3; 8 positions match TRBD1. CDR1 SQVTM and CDR2 ANQGSEA come from the germline V gene. CDR3 length equals 15 residues. V shed 6 bases, J shed 6 bases, and the junction held 14 bases outside the gene matches. The CDR3 nucleotides read TGCAGCGTCTCTGGGTCCCAGGGGGCGAGCGATACGCAGTATTTT. Protein sequence: CSVSGSQGASDTQYF.

This clonotype has ten or more counts. This chain connects TRBV20-1 to TRBJ2-7; 9 nucleotides agree with TRBD2. J gave up 3 bases and V 6 bases, and 6 bases lay outside the gene matches. This CDR3 spans 13 amino acids. Germline loops: CDR1 DFQATT, CDR2 SNEGSKA (reference sequence). The CDR3 region has the DNA TGCAGTGCCATTAGCGGGGGATTCTACGAGCAGTACTTC. Protein product: CSAISGGFYEQYF.

This clonotype was found a few times. V is TRBV15 and J is TRBJ2-7, with 13 bases that match TRBD2. In germline, CDR1 is LNHNV, CDR2 YYDKDF (reference sequence). V trimming: 0 bases; J trimming: 2 bases; junction bases outside the gene matches: 7. The CDR3 runs 18 residues. The CDR3 spells CATSRDRGTSGVPYEQYF. The CDR3 nucleotides read TGTGCCACCAGCAGAGATCGCGGGACTAGCGGGGTCCCCTACGAGCAGTACTTC.

At least ten counts were recorded for this clonotype. The J gene is TRBJ2-1, the V gene TRBV7-2; D is ambiguous. This CDR3 region has 13 residues. V dropped 5 bases and J dropped 6 bases, with 11 bases sitting between them. CDR1 is SGHTA and CDR2 is FQGNSA in the germline V gene. This chain's CDR3 is CASSPTLGNEQFF. CDR3 DNA: TGTGCCAGCAGCCCAACATTGGGCAATGAGCAGTTCTTC.

This clonotype was counted ten times or more. The chain recombines TRBV3-1 with TRBJ2-1; TRBD2 agrees at 8 bases. The J segment lost 0 bases and the V segment lost 0 bases, leaving 10 bases of the junction unmatched. Germline CDR1 and CDR2: LGHDT and YNNKEL (reference sequence). The CDR3 is made up of 19 amino acids. CDR3 bases: TGTGCCAGCAGCCAAGAAGTGTTCGGCACTAGCGGCTCCTACAATGAGCAGTTCTTC. It encodes CASSQEVFGTSGSYNEQFF.

This clonotype was observed a handful of times. The chain couples TRBV6-2 or TRBV6-3 to TRBJ2-5; D uncertain. This CDR3 is built from 15 residues. Per germline, CDR1 MNHEY and CDR2 SVGEGT. Trimming took 2 bases from V and 4 from J, leaving 14 bases between them. This chain's CDR3 is CASSYPPRAPETQYF. In DNA, the CDR3 is TGTGCCAGCAGTTACCCGCCCCGGGCCCCAGAGACCCAGTACTTC.

There are many counts of this clonotype. V gene TRBV20-1 combines with J gene TRBJ2-7; possibly TRBD1 or TRBD2 for D (7 bases each). The CDR3 is made up of 15 amino acids. The germline V gene has CDR1 DFQATT and CDR2 SNEGSKA (reference sequence). V was clipped by 0 bases and J by 2 bases, with 14 bases between them. This CDR3 is CSARDSRGGPYEQYF. The CDR3 DNA sequence: TGCAGTGCTAGAGATAGCAGGGGGGGGCCCTACGAGCAGTACTTC.

This clonotype was observed at least ten times. The chain couples TRBV12-3 or TRBV12-4 to TRBJ2-2, with TRBD2 matching 7 bases. Trimming removed 0 bases from V and 7 bases from J; junction bases left unmatched: 2. This CDR3 is built from 14 residues. The DNA for the CDR3 is TGTGCCAGCAGTTTAGCGGGGGGGGTCGGGGAGCTGTTTTTT. It codes for CASSLAGGVGELFF.

This clonotype was detected only a few times. This chain joins TRBV9 and TRBJ2-1; D gene unclear. Trimming shortened V by 2 bases and J by 4 bases, and 4 bases separated the two germline ends. The CDR3 is 12 amino acids. Per germline, CDR1 SGDLS and CDR2 YYNGEE. The CDR3 DNA sequence: TGTGCCAGCAGCGTGGGGTACAATGAGCAGTTCTTC. This codes for CASSVGYNEQFF.

This clonotype was seen ten or more times. This chain uses TRBV20-1 with TRBJ2-5, with a tentative D call TRBD1 (6 bases). CDR1 and CDR2 from the germline V gene are DFQATT and SNEGSKA (reference sequence). Trimming cost V 5 bases and J 2 bases, with 12 bases left between them. The CDR3 is 13 amino acids. The CDR3 region is CSAPLQGQETQYF. CDR3 bases: TGCAGTGCTCCACTTCAGGGGCAAGAGACCCAGTACTTC.

This clonotype was observed many times. The chain recombines TRBV7-9 with TRBJ2-3, with 8 bases matching TRBD2. Germline loops: CDR1 SEHNR, CDR2 FQNEAQ (reference sequence). The CDR3 extends over 16 amino acids. V dropped 1 base and J dropped 5; count of bases not matched to a gene: 8. The CDR3 nucleotides read TGTGCCAGCAGCTTAGGGACGGGAGGGCCAAGAGATACGCAGTATTTT. Its translation: CASSLGTGGPRDTQYF.

This clonotype came up many times. The chain joins TRBV7-2 to TRBJ2-5; D unresolved. The CDR3 spans 14 residues. Germline CDR1 and CDR2: SGHTA and FQGNSA. Between the trimmed V and J ends, which lost 5 bases and 4 bases, there was a span of 14 bases. The CDR3 region is CASSPPSRGETQYF. CDR3 in DNA: TGTGCCAGCAGCCCCCCAAGCCGAGGAGAGACCCAGTACTTC.

This clonotype was recorded many times. The chain employs TRBV20-1 and TRBJ1-1; TRBD1 is a possible D gene (5 bases). Germline assignment: CDR1 DFQATT and CDR2 SNEGSKA (reference sequence). The germline V and J ends were trimmed by 3 bases and 4 bases, with 12 bases remaining between them. There are 13 residues in the CDR3. The CDR3 sequence is CSASRGTFTEAFF. The CDR3 DNA reads as TGCAGTGCTAGCCGGGGGACGTTCACTGAAGCTTTCTTT.

At least ten counts were recorded for this clonotype. The chain has TRBV29-1 and TRBJ2-1; 7 bases fit TRBD2. The CDR3 consists of 14 residues. Germline V gene data show CDR1 as SQVTM and CDR2 as ANQGSEA. J was trimmed by 5 bases and V by 8 bases; bases with no gene match: 12. CDR3 protein: CSSRREGFDNEQFF. Written as DNA, the CDR3 is TGCAGCTCACGAAGGGAGGGGTTCGACAATGAGCAGTTCTTC.

This clonotype was observed a few times. This chain joins TRBV6-2 or TRBV6-3 and TRBJ1-6; D ambiguous. Germline loops: CDR1 MNHEY, CDR2 SVGEGT. This CDR3 region has 15 residues. With 0 bases removed from V and 7 bases from J, the gap between germline ends came to 10 bases. CDR3 loop: CASSYSIGGNSPLHF. The CDR3 DNA reads TGTGCCAGCAGTTACTCGATAGGCGGGAATTCACCCCTCCACTTT.

This clonotype was observed at least ten times. The chain employs TRBV2 and TRBJ2-3, with D possibly being TRBD2 (6 bases). The V gene lost 7 bases and the J gene lost 0 bases, with 14 bases spanning the gap. The germline V gene has CDR1 SNHLY and CDR2 FYNNEI. The CDR3 contains 15 residues. Written as DNA, the CDR3 is TGTGCCAGCAAACGGGACTTACCTAGCACAGATACGCAGTATTTT. Encoded protein: CASKRDLPSTDTQYF.